A selection of T cell receptor beta chains follows, all from one sample in a study of shared clonotypes between healthy human individuals. Sequencing used immunoSEQ multiplex PCR; TCRdb keeps in-frame clones, though not all of them. The sample lists around 550,000 clones; about 95% were seen once. Sample: naive CD8+ T cells sorted from blood. These receptors came from a young woman in good health. CDR3s include the opening cysteine and the closing phenylalanine or tryptophan. The order of the fields is D gene, V gene, clone size, J gene, CDR3 protein, CDR3 DNA. The D gene is left open where the match is weak. Clone size is stated in some rows and not others, as once, few, many or a class when expanded.

NA	TRBV28	NA	TRBJ2-1	CASSLARYNEQFF	TGTGCCAGCAGTTTAGCCAGGTACAATGAGCAGTTCTTC
NA	TRBV7-3	NA	TRBJ2-7	CASSPGTNSYEQYF	TGTGCCAGCAGCCCGGGGACAAATTCCTACGAGCAGTACTTC
TRBD1	TRBV7-6	NA	TRBJ2-7	CASRPGTGSHEQYF	TGTGCCAGCAGACCCGGGACAGGGAGTCACGAGCAGTACTTC
NA	TRBV28	NA	TRBJ2-7	CASSETGTHYEQYF	TGTGCCAGCAGCGAAACCGGGACCCACTACGAGCAGTACTTC
NA	TRBV5-6	NA	TRBJ2-7	CASSREGFPEYF	TGTGCCAGCAGCCGAGAAGGGTTCCCTGAGTACTTC
TRBD2	TRBV11-2	NA	TRBJ2-7	CASSLVIPFSSGHSYEQYF	TGTGCCAGCAGCTTAGTTATCCCCTTTTCTAGCGGGCACTCCTACGAGCAGTACTTC
TRBD1	TRBV7-9	NA	TRBJ1-1	CASSQGGTEAFF	TGTGCCAGCAGCCAGGGGGGAACTGAAGCTTTCTTT
NA	TRBV27	NA	TRBJ1-1	CASSFGARTEAFF	TGTGCCAGCAGTTTTGGGGCCCGAACTGAAGCTTTCTTT
NA	TRBV6-5	NA	TRBJ1-1	CASSYSTQGSTEAFF	TGTGCCAGCAGTTACTCAACGCAGGGCTCCACTGAAGCTTTCTTT
TRBD1	TRBV28	NA	TRBJ2-7	CASSLVGQRYEQYF	TGTGCCAGCTCTCTGGTGGGACAGCGGTACGAGCAGTACTTC
TRBD2	TRBV7-6	NA	TRBJ2-3	CASSQGLAGGIGAADTQYF	TGTGCCAGCAGCCAGGGACTAGCGGGAGGTATCGGGGCTGCAGATACGCAGTATTTT
TRBD2	TRBV27	NA	TRBJ2-1	CASRGREYNEQFF	TGTGCCAGCAGAGGGCGGGAGTACAATGAGCAGTTCTTC
TRBD2	TRBV4-1	NA	TRBJ2-5	CASSQGPLAGETQYF	TGCGCCAGCAGCCAGGGCCCCCTAGCGGGAGAGACCCAGTACTTC
NA	TRBV5-5	NA	TRBJ2-7	CASSLLPYEQYF	TGTGCCAGCAGCTTGTTGCCGTACGAGCAGTACTTC
NA	TRBV10-3	NA	TRBJ1-2	CAISETANYGYTF	TGTGCCATCAGTGAGACAGCCAACTATGGCTACACCTTC
NA	TRBV4-1	few	TRBJ2-7	CASSQDLRRLYEQYF	TGCGCCAGCAGCCAAGATCTCAGGCGACTTTACGAGCAGTACTTC
NA	TRBV2	NA	TRBJ1-4	CASSDWQGETNEKLFF	TGTGCCAGCAGTGATTGGCAGGGAGAAACTAATGAAAAACTGTTTTTT
NA	TRBV19	once	TRBJ1-2	CASSGPVRDTDGYTF	TGTGCCAGTAGTGGCCCGGTCAGGGATACCGATGGCTACACCTTC
TRBD1	TRBV19	NA	TRBJ2-5	CASSIWSGGETQYF	TGTGCCAGTAGTATCTGGTCAGGGGGAGAGACCCAGTACTTC
TRBD1	TRBV19	NA	TRBJ1-2	CASIAGDLTGNYGYTF	TGTGCCAGTATTGCTGGGGATTTGACAGGGAACTATGGCTACACCTTC
NA	TRBV5-1	NA	TRBJ2-7	CASSSGELYEQYF	TGCGCCAGCAGCTCCGGCGAACTATACGAGCAGTACTTC
NA	TRBV19	once	TRBJ2-1	CASSQPGPINEQFF	TGTGCCAGTAGTCAACCGGGACCAATCAATGAGCAGTTCTTC
NA	TRBV7-9	NA	TRBJ2-5	CASSLAHEGQYF	TGTGCCAGCAGCTTAGCCCATGAGGGGCAGTACTTC
TRBD1	TRBV28	NA	TRBJ1-2	CASNPTGGVYGYTF	TGTGCCAGCAACCCGACAGGGGGAGTCTATGGCTACACCTTC
NA	TRBV13	NA	TRBJ2-1	CASSPLDNEQFF	TGTGCCAGCAGCCCCCTTGACAATGAGCAGTTCTTC
NA	TRBV13	NA	TRBJ1-1	CASRERGVMNTEAFF	TGTGCCAGCAGGGAGAGGGGAGTTATGAACACTGAAGCTTTCTTT
NA	TRBV2	NA	TRBJ1-1	CASGLFIEAFF	TGTGCCAGCGGATTGTTTATTGAAGCTTTCTTT
TRBD1	TRBV28	NA	TRBJ1-5	CASSLSTGSQPQHF	TGTGCCAGCAGTTTATCGACAGGGTCTCAGCCCCAGCATTTT
TRBD1	TRBV6-6	NA	TRBJ2-5	CASRPDRVREETQYF	TGTGCCAGCAGACCGGACAGGGTGAGGGAAGAGACCCAGTACTTC
NA	TRBV4-2	NA	TRBJ1-5	CASSQVGGRNQPQHF	TGTGCCAGCAGCCAAGTTGGGGGTCGGAATCAGCCCCAGCATTTT
TRBD1	TRBV28	NA	TRBJ1-2	CASSPPPQGAVYGYTF	TGTGCCAGCAGCCCCCCGCCTCAGGGGGCCGTCTATGGCTACACCTTC
TRBD1	TRBV19	NA	TRBJ1-1	CASTPGQGPNTEAFF	TGTGCCAGTACCCCAGGACAGGGTCCTAACACTGAAGCTTTCTTT
NA	TRBV10-2	NA	TRBJ2-1	CASRNGGNEQFF	TGCGCCAGCAGGAACGGGGGAAATGAGCAGTTCTTC
TRBD2	TRBV6-1	NA	TRBJ2-7	CASSAGTSGYEQYF	TGTGCCAGCAGTGCCGGGACTAGCGGCTACGAGCAGTACTTC
NA	TRBV28	NA	TRBJ2-7	CASSFSLTRQNTYEQYF	TGTGCCAGCAGTTTCTCCTTGACTAGACAAAATACCTACGAGCAGTACTTC
TRBD1	TRBV5-1	NA	TRBJ2-7	CASSLLRDSYNEQYF	TGCGCCAGCAGCTTACTTAGGGACAGTTATAACGAGCAGTACTTC
NA	TRBV4-2	NA	TRBJ1-5	CASSQDLMSNQPQHF	TGTGCCAGCAGCCAAGATTTAATGAGCAATCAGCCCCAGCATTTT
NA	TRBV6-1	NA	TRBJ2-7	CASTATRQTYEQYF	TGTGCCAGCACGGCTACCCGACAGACCTACGAGCAGTACTTC
TRBD1	TRBV27	NA	TRBJ2-1	CASSLGQGWNNEQFF	TGTGCCAGCAGTCTCGGACAGGGATGGAACAATGAGCAGTTCTTC
TRBD1	TRBV11-2	NA	TRBJ2-7	CASSWDRGHYEQYF	TGTGCCAGCAGCTGGGACAGGGGACACTACGAGCAGTACTTC